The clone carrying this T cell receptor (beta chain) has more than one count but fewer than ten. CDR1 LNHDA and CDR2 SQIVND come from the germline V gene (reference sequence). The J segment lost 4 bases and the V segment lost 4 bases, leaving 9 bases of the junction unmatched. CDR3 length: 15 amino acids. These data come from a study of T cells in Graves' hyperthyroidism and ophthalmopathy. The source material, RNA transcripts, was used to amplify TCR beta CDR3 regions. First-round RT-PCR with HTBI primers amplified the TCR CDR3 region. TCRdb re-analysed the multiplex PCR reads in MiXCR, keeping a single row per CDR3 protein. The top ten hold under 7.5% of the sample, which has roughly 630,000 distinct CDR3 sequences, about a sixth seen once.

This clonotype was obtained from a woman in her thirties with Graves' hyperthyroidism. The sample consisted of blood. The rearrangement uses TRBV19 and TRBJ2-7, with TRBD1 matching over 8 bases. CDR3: CASSTPTGGRYEQYF. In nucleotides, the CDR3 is TGTGCCAGTAGTACCCCCACAGGGGGTCGTTACGAGCAGTACTTC.